Listed below are T cell receptor beta chains from one sample, sequenced in a study of cytomegalovirus exposure and HLA in healthy donors. Data came from immunoSEQ multiplex PCR; TCRdb stores just in-frame clones and leaves some out. The sample lists approximately 230,000 clones, roughly 87% seen once, with around 12% in the top ten. The source material was PBMCs. Every receptor here comes from a young man in good health and CMV-seropositive. Each CDR3 is given with its conserved first and last residue.

V: TRBV7-3
J: TRBJ2-7
CDR3: CASSYTSSGEQYF

V: TRBV2
J: TRBJ2-1
CDR3: CASSEFGTQQFF

V: TRBV9
J: TRBJ2-5
CDR3: CASSVEGQGETQYF

V: TRBV9
J: TRBJ2-7
CDR3: CASSAGLAGLSYEQYF

V: TRBV28
J: TRBJ1-5
CDR3: CASNDWIPVRQPQHF

V: TRBV28
J: TRBJ2-2
CDR3: CATQTGYHTGELFF

V: TRBV6-5
J: TRBJ1-2
CDR3: CASSYRSAYGYTF

V: TRBV7-9
J: TRBJ1-4
CDR3: CASSSRSGQGSEKLFF

V: TRBV5-1
J: TRBJ2-7
CDR3: CASSLSPGTNYEQYF

V: TRBV5-1
J: TRBJ2-1
CDR3: CASSLNFGHYNEQFF

V: TRBV7-2
J: TRBJ2-1
CDR3: CASSPSFSGSIEQFF

V: TRBV7-9
J: TRBJ2-2
CDR3: CASSTEVNTGELFF

V: TRBV27
J: TRBJ2-1
CDR3: CASSILYGGAGEYEQFF

V: TRBV2
J: TRBJ2-7
CDR3: CASRRLTGTYEQYF

V: TRBV5-1
J: TRBJ2-3
CDR3: CASSLAGSSTDTQYF

V: TRBV27
J: TRBJ1-5
CDR3: CASSLSIRAQPQHF

V: TRBV7-2
J: TRBJ2-3
CDR3: CASTLSIERVDTQYF

V: TRBV4-3
J: TRBJ1-1
CDR3: CASSQDETRNTEAFF

V: TRBV28
J: TRBJ1-1
CDR3: CASRDLEAFF

V: TRBV28
J: TRBJ2-1
CDR3: CASSSHPGGNGYNEQFF

V: TRBV10-3
J: TRBJ2-1
CDR3: CAISESDSGRASGHEQFF

V: TRBV6-5
J: TRBJ1-5
CDR3: CASSTGPFGQPQHF

V: TRBV6-1
J: TRBJ1-2
CDR3: CASSEANYGYTF

V: TRBV7-2
J: TRBJ1-5
CDR3: CASSSRLGNQPQHF

V: TRBV7-8
J: TRBJ1-3
CDR3: CASSLFEGLDSGNTIYF

V: TRBV6-1
J: TRBJ2-7
CDR3: CASARDRAYEQYF

V: TRBV27
J: TRBJ2-7
CDR3: CASSFLLAGGSYEQYF

V: TRBV2
J: TRBJ2-2
CDR3: CASSAGQNTGELFF

V: TRBV6-5
J: TRBJ1-1
CDR3: CASSYSLVNTEAFF

V: TRBV6-5
J: TRBJ2-1
CDR3: CASSYGTSVDNEQFF

V: TRBV5-1
J: TRBJ2-1
CDR3: CASSTGSDGNEQFF